This T cell receptor beta chain emerged from a study of T-cell reconstitution after alpha-beta-depleted transplantation in children. The ends were cut back, 8 bases at V and 0 bases at J, with 11 bases in the middle. The CDR3 runs to 14 residues. This clonotype was counted ten times or more. For TCRbeta, the library was prepared with unique molecular identifiers. Via MiXCR, TCRdb re-called the PCR reads, giving one row per CDR3 protein. Found here are about 110,000 distinct CDR3 sequences, approximately 10% of them singletons; the top ten hold 6.5% to 9.5%. The V call is TRBV12-3 or TRBV12-4, the J call TRBJ2-1, with D maybe TRBD2 (6 bases). Here the sequenced sample was PBMCs from the stem cell graft donor, taken from the stem cell graft. This receptor was identified in a human donor who donated a stem cell graft to a child with acute lymphoblastic leukemia. In nucleotides, the CDR3 is TGTGCCAGCGCGGGGCTAAGCTCCTACAATGAGCAGTTCTTC. It specifies CASAGLSSYNEQFF.